These T cell receptor beta chains were read from a single sample in a study of OX40 agonist ivuxolimab in advanced cancers. The table came from immunoSEQ multiplex PCR; TCRdb's copy has only in-frame clones and leaves some out. The sample gives around 30,000 clones, about nine tenths of which show up once; around 4% is in the top ten. Source: CD4+ or CD8+ T cells sorted from blood, taken in a trial of the OX40 agonist ivuxolimab. These receptors were taken from an adult with an advanced solid tumor such as melanoma, head and neck, liver or kidney cancer. The CDR3 runs from the conserved cysteine through the conserved F or W. A D gene is named only where the DNA matches it firmly. Where a row states a size, it is once, few, many or the class of an expanded clone; other rows omit it.

D gene	V gene	clone size	J gene	CDR3 protein	CDR3 DNA
TRBD1	TRBV19	NA	TRBJ1-1	CASTYSWDRPEAFF	TGTGCCAGTACGTACTCATGGGACAGGCCTGAAGCTTTCTTT
TRBD2	TRBV19	NA	TRBJ2-3	CASSMSSGGPSVAYDTQYF	TGTGCCAGTAGTATGTCGAGCGGGGGGCCGAGCGTGGCCTACGATACGCAGTATTTT
NA	TRBV28	NA	TRBJ2-7	CASSFSPTGLTYEQYF	TGTGCCAGCAGTTTTAGTCCTACAGGGCTGACCTACGAGCAGTACTTC
NA	TRBV28	NA	TRBJ2-7	CASRPGASYEQYF	TGTGCCAGCAGACCGGGAGCGTCCTACGAGCAGTACTTC
NA	TRBV5-1	NA	TRBJ2-5	CASSLASGNQETQYF	TGCGCCAGCAGCTTGGCCTCGGGGAACCAAGAGACCCAGTACTTC
TRBD1	TRBV18	NA	TRBJ2-7	CASSPGQVYEQYF	TGCGCCAGCTCTCCCGGACAGGTCTACGAGCAGTACTTC
TRBD2	TRBV6-5	NA	TRBJ2-1	CASSLGGTARNEQFF	TGTGCCAGCAGTCTGGGGGGGACCGCAAGGAATGAGCAGTTCTTC
NA	TRBV9	NA	TRBJ2-2	CASSVELAPNTGELFF	TGTGCCAGCAGCGTAGAGCTAGCTCCGAACACCGGGGAGCTGTTTTTT
TRBD1	TRBV28	once	TRBJ1-2	CASSVGQVEHTF	TGTGCCAGCAGTGTCGGACAGGTCGAGCACACCTTC
TRBD1	TRBV6-1	NA	TRBJ2-2	CASSEAIRQGNTGELFF	TGTGCCAGCAGTGAAGCTATACGACAGGGGAACACCGGGGAGCTGTTTTTT
NA	TRBV6-6	NA	TRBJ2-7	CASHRGGGPEQYF	TGTGCCAGCCATAGGGGTGGGGGGCCCGAGCAGTACTTC
TRBD2	TRBV6-1	NA	TRBJ2-3	CASSDRTSGRVDTQYF	TGTGCCAGCAGTGATCGGACTAGCGGGAGGGTTGATACGCAGTATTTT
NA	TRBV5-1	NA	TRBJ2-7	CASSWTSSYEQYF	TGCGCCAGCAGCTGGACGAGCTCCTACGAGCAGTACTTC
TRBD2	TRBV29-1	NA	TRBJ2-5	CSALGGSGLQETQYF	TGCAGCGCCTTGGGGGGTAGCGGGCTCCAAGAGACCCAGTACTTC
TRBD1	TRBV29-1	NA	TRBJ2-3	CSVEGGDRGSTDTQYF	TGCAGCGTTGAGGGGGGAGACAGGGGGAGCACAGATACGCAGTATTTT
NA	TRBV21-1	NA	TRBJ2-5	CATVASGTGGAETQYF	NA
NA	TRBV18	NA	TRBJ2-5	CASSPQGAGQETQYF	TGTGCCAGCTCACCACAGGGTGCCGGCCAAGAGACCCAGTACTTC
NA	TRBV18	NA	TRBJ2-2	CASSPQGSGELFF	TGTGCCAGCTCACCACAGGGATCCGGGGAGCTGTTTTTT
NA	TRBV2	NA	TRBJ2-7	CASSDMRYEQYF	TGTGCCAGCAGTGATATGAGGTACGAGCAGTACTTC
NA	TRBV7-2	NA	TRBJ1-1	CASSQHAGGQTEAFF	TGTGCCAGCAGCCAACATGCTGGGGGGCAAACTGAAGCTTTCTTT
NA	TRBV28	NA	TRBJ1-1	CASSFLRANTEAFF	TGTGCCAGCAGTTTTCTACGGGCGAACACTGAAGCTTTCTTT
NA	TRBV6-1	NA	TRBJ2-7	CASSGPTAAPYEQYF	TGTGCCAGCAGTGGACCGACGGCCGCCCCCTACGAGCAGTACTTC
NA	TRBV29-1	NA	TRBJ1-4	CSAAQGSGNEKLFF	TGCAGCGCTGCACAGGGTTCGGGTAATGAAAAACTGTTTTTT
TRBD1	TRBV29-1	NA	TRBJ1-1	CSVEDLGQGAYTEAFF	TGCAGCGTTGAAGATCTGGGACAGGGGGCCTATACTGAAGCTTTCTTT
NA	TRBV30	few	TRBJ1-1	CAWNVGLWAFF	TGTGCCTGGAATGTGGGACTCTGGGCTTTCTTT
TRBD2	TRBV5-1	NA	TRBJ2-3	CASSIAGTSGSSRDTQYF	TGCGCCAGCAGCATTGCCGGGACTAGCGGGAGTTCAAGAGATACGCAGTATTTT
NA	TRBV28	few	TRBJ1-2	CASSYGRRHTF	TGTGCCAGCAGTTACGGGCGCCGGCACACCTTC
NA	TRBV28	NA	TRBJ1-1	CASSPRQRMNTEAFF	TGTGCCAGCAGTCCTCGACAGCGCATGAACACTGAAGCTTTCTTT
NA	TRBV2	NA	TRBJ2-5	CASSEEEGPAETQYF	TGTGCCAGCAGTGAAGAGGAGGGGCCGGCGGAGACCCAGTACTTC
NA	TRBV5-1	NA	TRBJ2-7	CASSLWQGSYEQYF	TGCGCCAGCAGCTTGTGGCAGGGCTCCTACGAGCAGTACTTC
NA	TRBV20-1	NA	TRBJ1-2	CSARDNRDVNF	TGCAGTGCTAGAGACAACAGGGACGTAAACTTC
NA	TRBV10-1	NA	TRBJ2-1	CASSGSEAGRHEQFF	TGCGCCAGCAGTGGGTCCGAGGCGGGACGGCATGAGCAGTTCTTC
NA	TRBV6-1	NA	TRBJ1-1	CASSHPGRSNTEAFF	TGTGCCAGCAGCCATCCGGGACGGTCGAACACTGAAGCTTTCTTT
NA	TRBV19	NA	TRBJ2-3	CASSTGASTDTQYF	TGTGCCAGTAGTACGGGAGCCAGCACAGATACGCAGTATTTT
NA	TRBV28	NA	TRBJ1-2	CASSPPVLSNYGYTF	TGTGCCAGCAGCCCCCCGGTCCTTTCTAACTATGGCTACACCTTC
NA	TRBV4-2	NA	TRBJ2-3	CASSQVKGNTDTQYF	TGTGCCAGCAGCCAAGTCAAGGGAAACACAGATACGCAGTATTTT
NA	TRBV5-1	NA	TRBJ2-3	CASSSGLNTDTQYF	TGCGCCAGCAGCTCGGGACTTAACACAGATACGCAGTATTTT
NA	TRBV6-5	NA	TRBJ1-1	CATHRDDTEAFF	TGTGCCACGCACAGGGACGACACTGAAGCTTTCTTT
TRBD1	TRBV30	once	TRBJ2-2	CAWSGQGAGELFF	TGTGCCTGGAGCGGACAGGGGGCCGGGGAGCTGTTTTTT
NA	TRBV10-3	NA	TRBJ1-2	CAISQETDLGYGYTF	TGTGCCATCAGTCAAGAGACGGATTTAGGCTATGGCTACACCTTC
NA	TRBV5-4	NA	TRBJ2-7	CASSVDRYLSYEQYF	TGTGCCAGCAGCGTAGACAGGTACCTATCCTACGAGCAGTACTTC
NA	TRBV7-9	NA	TRBJ2-5	CASSSGVGETQYF	TGTGCCAGCAGCTCCGGGGTTGGGGAGACCCAGTACTTC
NA	TRBV11-2	few	TRBJ1-4	CASSSNQGGKLFF	TGTGCCAGCAGCTCCAACCAGGGAGGAAAACTGTTTTTT
NA	TRBV4-1	NA	TRBJ1-2	CASSQRESGLDYGYTF	TGCGCCAGCAGCCAAAGGGAGTCAGGGCTCGACTATGGCTACACCTTC
TRBD1	TRBV10-3	once	TRBJ2-3	CAIRPGTDSPQYF	TGTGCCATCCGTCCCGGGACAGATTCCCCGCAGTATTTT
TRBD2	TRBV4-1	NA	TRBJ2-7	CASSNFGLADSYEQYF	TGCGCCAGCAGCAACTTTGGGCTAGCGGACTCCTACGAGCAGTACTTC
NA	TRBV10-3	NA	TRBJ1-5	CAISRQDGQPQHF	TGTGCCATCAGTAGACAGGACGGCCAGCCCCAGCATTTT
TRBD1	TRBV5-4	NA	TRBJ2-7	CASSSVGQGGSYEQYF	TGTGCCAGCAGTTCTGTTGGACAGGGGGGATCCTACGAGCAGTACTTC
TRBD2	TRBV29-1	once	TRBJ2-5	CSAAGGTDAQYF	TGCAGCGCCGCGGGGGGGACGGACGCCCAGTACTTC
TRBD1	TRBV4-1	NA	TRBJ1-6	CASSQVRGDSPLHF	TGCGCCAGCAGCCAAGTCAGGGGGGATTCACCCCTCCACTTT
NA	TRBV6-1	NA	TRBJ1-1	CANAEVFDTEAFF	TGTGCCAACGCAGAAGTTTTCGACACTGAAGCTTTCTTT
NA	TRBV18	NA	TRBJ1-6	CASSPIPLDRNSPLHF	TGTGCCAGCTCACCCATACCGTTGGACAGAAATTCACCCCTCCACTTT
TRBD2	TRBV9	NA	TRBJ2-3	CASSVGVAGGPVDTQYF	TGTGCCAGCAGCGTAGGAGTAGCGGGGGGGCCGGTGGATACGCAGTATTTT
NA	TRBV23-1	NA	TRBJ1-1	CASSQSMGETGGVFTEAFF	TGCGCCAGCAGTCAATCTATGGGAGAGACAGGAGGCGTATTCACTGAAGCTTTCTTT
TRBD1	TRBV10-3	NA	TRBJ1-2	CATGVTGGQYGYTF	TGTGCCACCGGGGTAACAGGGGGCCAGTATGGCTACACCTTC
TRBD2	TRBV2	NA	TRBJ2-3	CASSELAGGTDTQYF	TGTGCCAGCAGTGAGCTAGCGGGGGGCACAGATACGCAGTATTTT
NA	TRBV28	NA	TRBJ2-7	CASSSPGGTTGYEQYF	TGTGCCAGCAGTTCACCCGGGGGAACGACGGGGTACGAGCAGTACTTC